This entry is about one T cell receptor beta chain. The CDR3 consists of 14 residues. Trimming stripped 4 bases from V and 0 bases from J, with 10 bases between. CDR1 and CDR2 from the germline V gene are SGHDT and YYEEEE. The source of the sample is a study of PD-1 blockade in mismatch repair-deficient tumors. The table came from immunoSEQ multiplex PCR; TCRdb's copy has only in-frame clones and leaves some out. The sample lists some 110,000 clones, about three quarters occurring once. The starting material was peripheral blood, obtained 60 weeks after starting pembrolizumab. The sequence came from an adult with mismatch repair-deficient cancer. V gene TRBV5-6 combines with J gene TRBJ1-2; unclear D gene. CDR3 sequence reads: CASSHRASNYGYTF. The DNA of the CDR3 is TGTGCCAGCAGCCACAGAGCTTCTAACTATGGCTACACCTTC.